The 18 T cell receptor beta chains reported below all come from one sample, sequenced in a study of OX40 agonist ivuxolimab in advanced cancers. TCRdb's copy holds only in-frame clones and misses some; the assay was immunoSEQ multiplex PCR. The sample records about 120,000 clones, 80% to 90% being singletons. The starting material was CD4+ or CD8+ T cells sorted from blood, obtained in a trial of the OX40 agonist ivuxolimab. The source of these receptors is an adult with an advanced solid tumor such as melanoma, head and neck, liver or kidney cancer.

The V and J genes are TRBV7-9 and TRBJ1-4; 8 bases are shared with TRBD1. This CDR3 region has 15 residues. The trim removed 2 bases at V and 11 bases at J, leaving 10 bases unmatched. Germline loops: CDR1 SEHNR, CDR2 FQNEAQ (reference sequence). The CDR3 bases are TGTGCCAGCAGCTTAAGGTTGACAGGGGAGACGAAACTGTTTTTT. It translates to CASSLRLTGETKLFF.

The V and J genes are TRBV28 and TRBJ1-2; 8 bases map to TRBD1. Germline V lookup: CDR1 MDHEN, CDR2 SYDVKM. The V segment lost 4 bases and the J segment 2 bases; nucleotides outside the gene matches: 9. This CDR3 is 16 amino acids long. CDR3 nucleotides: TGTGCCAGCAGTTCACTTATGACAGGGGTCAACTATGGCTACACCTTC. Residues: CASSSLMTGVNYGYTF.

This sequence joins TRBV28 and TRBJ1-5; D might be TRBD1 (5 bases). The germline V and J ends were trimmed by 6 bases and 5 bases, with 14 bases remaining between them. Germline V lookup: CDR1 MDHEN, CDR2 SYDVKM. The length of the CDR3 is 14 residues. CDR3 coding DNA: TGTGCCAGCAGCCCACGGAGGGGAGATCAGCCCCAGCATTTT. Translation gives CASSPRRGDQPQHF.

The chain has TRBV4-1 and TRBJ1-5; D is possibly TRBD1 (5 bases). CDR1 is MGHRA and CDR2 is YSYEKL in the germline V gene. The CDR3 totals 15 residues. The V end was cut by 3 bases, the J end by 1 base, with 10 bases between. CDR3 sequence (DNA): TGCGCCAGCAGCCATGCCGACAGAAGCAATCAGCCCCAGCATTTT. The encoded protein is CASSHADRSNQPQHF.

This rearrangement joins TRBV23-1 to TRBJ2-1, with 8 bases identical to TRBD1. TRBV23-1 is flagged as an ORF with uncertain function. This CDR3 contains 18 residues. Losses at the gene ends were 2 bases for V and 6 bases for J; bases not matched to a gene: 15. This CDR3 reads CASSQIANRQGRCNEQFF. CDR3 DNA sequence: TGCGCCAGCAGTCAAATCGCGAATAGACAGGGGCGATGCAATGAGCAGTTCTTC.

The table lists this clone with a count of one. The V gene is TRBV30, the J gene TRBJ2-3; unclear D gene. The CDR3 extends over 12 amino acids. Deletions cut 2 bases from V and 9 bases from J, with 12 bases between. The germline CDR1 and CDR2 sequences are GTSNPN and SVGIG (reference sequence). The CDR3 here is CAWSSYPGTQYF. The CDR3, as DNA: TGTGCCTGGAGTTCGTATCCCGGAACGCAGTATTTT.

This clone was seen a few times. J is TRBJ2-1 and V is TRBV7-2; 7 bases agree with TRBD1. CDR1 is SGHTA and CDR2 is FQGNSA in the germline V gene. V lost 3 bases to trimming and J lost 4 bases; unmatched junction nucleotides: 3. This CDR3 has 14 residues. CDR3 protein: CASSFDRVYNEQFF. Here the CDR3 DNA reads TGTGCCAGCAGCTTTGACAGGGTTTACAATGAGCAGTTCTTC.

The chain combines TRBV28 with TRBJ2-2; TRBD1 aligns across 7 bases. CDR3 length equals 15 residues. Germline trimming cut 5 bases from V and 0 bases from J; bases unmatched to any gene: 3. Germline assignment: CDR1 MDHEN and CDR2 SYDVKM. The CDR3 DNA reads TGTGCCAGCAGTCCAGGGGGTCCGAACACCGGGGAGCTGTTTTTT. Translated, it gives CASSPGGPNTGELFF.

The rearrangement joins TRBV19 to TRBJ2-5; 9 nucleotides align to TRBD2. Germline lookup yields CDR1 LNHDA and CDR2 SQIVND (reference sequence). Losses at the gene ends were 1 base for V and 4 bases for J; bases not matched to a gene: 4. This CDR3 contains 15 residues. The CDR3 here is CASSIGGGAGETQYF. CDR3 nucleotide sequence: TGTGCCAGTAGTATAGGCGGGGGGGCTGGAGAGACCCAGTACTTC. The whole variable domain, remainder taken from reference TRBV19 and TRBJ2-5, is DGGITQSPKYLFRKEGQNVTLSCEQNLNHDAMYWYRQDPGQGLRLIYYSQIVNDFQKGDIAEGYSVSREKKESFPLTVTSAQKNPTAFYLCASSIGGGAGETQYFGPGTRLLVL.

The chain is built from TRBV27 and TRBJ2-6, with 7 bases that match TRBD2. Germline-derived CDR1 and CDR2 are MNHEY and SMNVEV (reference sequence). The V and J ends lost 8 bases and 1 base, in that order; junction bases with no gene match: 8. The CDR3 totals 16 residues. The CDR3 loop is CASVPTSRSGANVLTF. As DNA, the CDR3 is TGTGCCAGCGTTCCGACTAGCAGGTCTGGGGCCAACGTCCTGACTTTC.

The chain links TRBV7-2 to TRBJ2-1; no reliable D call. V lost 4 bases and J 9 bases, leaving 13 bases between the germline ends. CDR1 SGHTA and CDR2 FQGNSA come from the germline V gene. This CDR3 is 13 amino acids long. The CDR3 DNA is TGTGCCAGCAGCTCCCGCCCTGACGTTGAGCAGTTCTTC. It yields the protein CASSSRPDVEQFF.

This clone was picked up a small number of times. The chain carries TRBV9 and TRBJ2-7; 7 positions agree with TRBD2. Germline CDR1 is SGDLS and CDR2 is YYNGEE. The CDR3 contains 16 residues. J lost 2 bases, V lost 4 bases, and 12 bases had no gene match. The CDR3 protein is CASSSREAGRTYEQYF. The CDR3, as DNA: TGTGCCAGCAGCTCCCGGGAGGCGGGTAGAACCTACGAGCAGTACTTC. The variable domain in full, with the rest retrieved from reference TRBV9 and TRBJ2-7, is DSGVTQTPKHLITATGQRVTLRCSPRSGDLSVYWYQQSLDQGLQFLIQYYNGEERAKGNILERFSAQQFPDLHSELNLSSLELGDSALYFCASSSREAGRTYEQYFGPGTRLTVT.

This chain links TRBV30 with TRBJ1-1; D ambiguous. V was clipped by 0 bases and J by 0 bases, with 5 bases between them. The germline gives CDR1 GTSNPN, CDR2 SVGIG (reference sequence). This CDR3 has 13 residues. The CDR3 bases are TGTGCCTGGAGTGTTGGAGTGAACACTGAAGCTTTCTTT. This encodes CAWSVGVNTEAFF.

The V gene is TRBV6-6, the J gene TRBJ1-2, with a possible D match to TRBD1 (6 bases). V dropped 6 bases and J dropped 5 bases, with 16 bases sitting between them. This CDR3 has 14 residues. From germline, CDR1 is MNHNY and CDR2 SVGAGI (reference sequence). The CDR3: CASRQGQFSYGYTF. DNA for the CDR3: TGTGCCAGCAGACAAGGACAGTTTTCTTATGGCTACACCTTC.

The CDR3 loop reads CASSSPSGGRNEQFF. CDR3 coding DNA: TGTGCCAGCAGCTCCCCTAGCGGGGGGCGCAATGAGCAGTTCTTC. This chain connects TRBV11-2 to TRBJ2-1, with TRBD2 identical over 11 bases. The CDR3 loop spans 15 amino acids. Trimming at V came to 4 bases and at J to 6 bases, leaving 5 bases not matched to a gene. Germline CDR1 is SGHAT and CDR2 is FQNNGV.

The V gene is TRBV5-4, the J gene TRBJ2-7; no firm D call. Between the trimmed V and J ends, which lost 0 bases and 3 bases, there was a span of 10 bases. The CDR3 loop spans 14 amino acids. Germline V gene data show CDR1 as SGHNT and CDR2 as YYREEE (reference sequence). CDR3 nucleotides: TGTGCCAGCAGCTTGGCTTCCGGATTCTACGAGCAGTACTTC. It translates to CASSLASGFYEQYF.

In nucleotides, the CDR3 is TGTGCCAGCAGCTTAGGTCCAGGGGTGAACACTGAAGCTTTCTTT. Its protein is CASSLGPGVNTEAFF. The chain couples TRBV7-9 to TRBJ1-1; D possibly corresponds to TRBD1 (6 bases). The CDR3 spans 15 residues. In germline, CDR1 is SEHNR, CDR2 FQNEAQ (reference sequence). The germline V and J ends were trimmed by 1 base and 0 bases, with 9 bases remaining between them. Combining the CDR3 with reference TRBV7-9 and TRBJ1-1 gives the whole variable domain DTGVSQNPRHKITKRGQNVTFRCDPISEHNRLYWYRQTLGQGPEFLTYFQNEAQLEKSRLLSDRFSAERPKGSFSTLEIQRTEQGDSAMYLCASSLGPGVNTEAFFGQGTRLTVV.

This rearrangement joins TRBV5-1 to TRBJ2-3; 10 nucleotides agree with TRBD1. CDR3 length equals 16 residues. The V and J ends lost 4 bases and 2 bases, in that order; junction bases with no gene match: 7. CDR1 and CDR2 from the germline V gene are SGHRS and YFSETQ. CDR3 region: CASSPTGTGATDTQYF. The DNA for the CDR3 is TGCGCCAGCAGCCCAACCGGGACAGGGGCCACAGATACGCAGTATTTT. Supplemented by reference TRBV5-1 and TRBJ2-3, the full variable domain reads KAGVTQTPRYLIKTRGQQVTLSCSPISGHRSVSWYQQTPGQGLQFLFEYFSETQRNKGNFPGRFSGRQFSNSRSEMNVSTLELGDSALYLCASSPTGTGATDTQYFGPGTRLTVL.